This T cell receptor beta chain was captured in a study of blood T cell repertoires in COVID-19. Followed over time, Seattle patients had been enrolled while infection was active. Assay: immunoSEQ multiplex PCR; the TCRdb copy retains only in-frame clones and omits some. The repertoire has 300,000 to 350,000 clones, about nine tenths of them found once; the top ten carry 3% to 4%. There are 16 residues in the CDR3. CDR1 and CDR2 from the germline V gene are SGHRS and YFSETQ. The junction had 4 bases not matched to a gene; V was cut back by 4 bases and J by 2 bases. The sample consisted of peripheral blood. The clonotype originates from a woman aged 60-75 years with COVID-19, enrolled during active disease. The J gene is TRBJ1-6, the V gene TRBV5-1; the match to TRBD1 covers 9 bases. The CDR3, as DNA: TGCGCCAGCAGCACAAGGGACAGGGCCTATAATTCACCCCTCCACTTT. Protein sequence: CASSTRDRAYNSPLHF.